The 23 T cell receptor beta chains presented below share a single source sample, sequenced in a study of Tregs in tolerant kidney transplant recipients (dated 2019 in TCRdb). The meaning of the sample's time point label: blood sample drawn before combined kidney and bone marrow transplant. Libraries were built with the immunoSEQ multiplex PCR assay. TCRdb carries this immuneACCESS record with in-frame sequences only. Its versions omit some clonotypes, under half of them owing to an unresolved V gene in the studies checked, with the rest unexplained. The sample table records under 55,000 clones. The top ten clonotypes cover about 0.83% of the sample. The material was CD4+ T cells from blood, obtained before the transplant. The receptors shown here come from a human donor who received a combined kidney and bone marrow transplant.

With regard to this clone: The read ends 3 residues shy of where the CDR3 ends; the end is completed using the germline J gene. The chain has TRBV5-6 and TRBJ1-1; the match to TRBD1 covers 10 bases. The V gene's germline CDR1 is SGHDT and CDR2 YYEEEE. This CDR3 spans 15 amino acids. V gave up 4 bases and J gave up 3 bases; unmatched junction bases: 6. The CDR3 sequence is CASSPWDRGYTEAFF. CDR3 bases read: TGTGCCAGCAGCCCCTGGGACAGGGGCTACACTGAA. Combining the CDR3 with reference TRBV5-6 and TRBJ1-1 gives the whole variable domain DAGVTQSPTHLIKTRGQQVTLRCSPKSGHDTVSWYQQALGQGPQFIFQYYEEEERQRGNFPDRFSGHQFPNYSSELNVNALLLGDSALYLCASSPWDRGYTEAFFGQGTRLTVV.

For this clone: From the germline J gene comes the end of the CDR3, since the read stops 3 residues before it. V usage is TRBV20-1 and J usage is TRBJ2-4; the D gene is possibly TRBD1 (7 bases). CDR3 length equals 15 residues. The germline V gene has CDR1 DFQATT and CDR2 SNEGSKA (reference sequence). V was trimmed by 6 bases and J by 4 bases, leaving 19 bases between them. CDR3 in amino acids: CSASSRGTAKNIQYF. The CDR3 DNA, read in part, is TGCAGTGCCTCTAGCCGCGGGACAGCGAAAAACATT.

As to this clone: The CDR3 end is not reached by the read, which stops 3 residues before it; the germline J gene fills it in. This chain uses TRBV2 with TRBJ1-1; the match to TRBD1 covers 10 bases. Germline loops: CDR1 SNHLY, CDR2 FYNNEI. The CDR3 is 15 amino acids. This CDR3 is CASRPAGTGALSAFF. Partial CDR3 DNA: TGTGCCAGCAGGCCGGCCGGGACAGGGGCTTTATCG. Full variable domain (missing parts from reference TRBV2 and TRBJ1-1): EPEVTQTPSHQVTQMGQEVILRCVPISNHLYFYWYRQILGQKVEFLVSFYNNEISEKSEIFDDQFSVERPDGSNFTLKIRSTKLEDSAMYFCASRPAGTGALSAFFGQGTRLTVV.

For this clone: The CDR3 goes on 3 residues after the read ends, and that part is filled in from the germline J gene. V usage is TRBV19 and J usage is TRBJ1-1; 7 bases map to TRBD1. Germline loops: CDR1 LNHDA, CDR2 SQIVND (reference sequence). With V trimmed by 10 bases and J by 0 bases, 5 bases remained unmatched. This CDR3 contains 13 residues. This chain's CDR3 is CATKTGMNTEAFF. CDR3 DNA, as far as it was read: TGTGCCACTAAGACAGGGATGAACACTGAA.

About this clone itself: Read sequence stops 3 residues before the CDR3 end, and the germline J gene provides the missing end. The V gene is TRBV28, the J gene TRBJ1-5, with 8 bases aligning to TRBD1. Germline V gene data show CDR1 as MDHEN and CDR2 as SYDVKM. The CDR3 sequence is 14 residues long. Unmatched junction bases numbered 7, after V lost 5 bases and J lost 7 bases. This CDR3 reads CASSLDRGRQPQHF. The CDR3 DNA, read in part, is TGTGCCAGCAGTCTCGACAGGGGCCGCCAGCCC.

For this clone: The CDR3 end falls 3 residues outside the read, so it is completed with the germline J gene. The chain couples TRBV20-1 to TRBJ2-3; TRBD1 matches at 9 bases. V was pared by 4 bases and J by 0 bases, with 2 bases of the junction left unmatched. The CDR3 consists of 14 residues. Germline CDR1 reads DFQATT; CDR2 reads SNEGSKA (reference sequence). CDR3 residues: CSATGTGSTDTQYF. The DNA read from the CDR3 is TGCAGTGCTACAGGGACAGGGAGCACAGATACG.

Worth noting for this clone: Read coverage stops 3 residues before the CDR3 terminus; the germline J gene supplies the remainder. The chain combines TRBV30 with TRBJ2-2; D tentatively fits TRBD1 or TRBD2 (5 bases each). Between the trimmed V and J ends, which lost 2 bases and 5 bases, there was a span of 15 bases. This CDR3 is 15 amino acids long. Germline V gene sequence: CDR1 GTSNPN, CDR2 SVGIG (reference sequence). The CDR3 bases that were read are TGTGCCTGGAGTAAGAGGGGTGTTTTGACCGGGGAG. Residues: CAWSKRGVLTGE. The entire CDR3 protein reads CAWSKRGVLTGELFF.

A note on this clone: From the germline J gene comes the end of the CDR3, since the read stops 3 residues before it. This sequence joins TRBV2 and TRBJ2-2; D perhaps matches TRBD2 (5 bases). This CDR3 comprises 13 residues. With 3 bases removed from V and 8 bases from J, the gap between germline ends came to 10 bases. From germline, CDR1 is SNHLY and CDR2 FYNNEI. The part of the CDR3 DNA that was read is TGTGCCAGCAGTGAGGAGGACTTTGGGGAG. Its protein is CASSEEDFGE. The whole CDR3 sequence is CASSEEDFGELFF.

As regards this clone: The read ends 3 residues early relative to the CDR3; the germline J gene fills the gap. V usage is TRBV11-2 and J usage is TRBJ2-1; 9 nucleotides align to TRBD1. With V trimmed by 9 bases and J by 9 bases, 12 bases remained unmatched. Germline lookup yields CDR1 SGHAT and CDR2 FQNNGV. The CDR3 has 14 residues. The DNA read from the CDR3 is TGTGCCAGTACGGGACAGGGTGGCCTCGGTGAG. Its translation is CASTGQGGLGE. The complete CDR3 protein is CASTGQGGLGEQFF.

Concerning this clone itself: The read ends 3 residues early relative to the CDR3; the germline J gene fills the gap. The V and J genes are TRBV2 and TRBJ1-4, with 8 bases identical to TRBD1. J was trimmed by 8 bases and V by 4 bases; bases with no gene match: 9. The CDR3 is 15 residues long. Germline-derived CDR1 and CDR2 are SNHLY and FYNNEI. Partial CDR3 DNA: TGTGCCAGCAGTGGGCTGGCAGGGGGCTTGGAAAAA. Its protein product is CASSGLAGGLEK. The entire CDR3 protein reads CASSGLAGGLEKLFF.

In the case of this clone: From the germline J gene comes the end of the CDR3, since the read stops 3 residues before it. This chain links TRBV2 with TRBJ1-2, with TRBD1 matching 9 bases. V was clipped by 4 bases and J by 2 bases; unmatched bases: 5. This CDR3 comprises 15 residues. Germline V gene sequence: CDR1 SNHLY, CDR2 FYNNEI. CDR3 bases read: TGTGCCAGCAGTGTTGAGGGACAGGGAAACTATGGC. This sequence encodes CASSVEGQGNYG. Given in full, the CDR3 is CASSVEGQGNYGYTF.

The CDR3 loop is CASQLAGVLDTQYF. The part of the CDR3 DNA that was read is TGTGCCAGCCAACTAGCGGGGGTTCTGGATACG. The chain links TRBV6-2 or TRBV6-3 to TRBJ2-3, with TRBD2 matching over 11 bases. The missing CDR3 end, 3 residues past where the read stops, is filled in from the germline J gene. CDR1 and CDR2 from the germline V gene are MNHEY and SVGEGT. The junction had 7 bases not matched to a gene; V was cut back by 8 bases and J by 6 bases. This CDR3 comprises 14 residues.

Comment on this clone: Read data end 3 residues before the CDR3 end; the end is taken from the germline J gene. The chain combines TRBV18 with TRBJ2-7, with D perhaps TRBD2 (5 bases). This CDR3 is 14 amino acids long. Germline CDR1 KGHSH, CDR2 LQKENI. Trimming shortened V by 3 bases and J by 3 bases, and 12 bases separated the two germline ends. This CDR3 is CASSPSAGNYEQYF. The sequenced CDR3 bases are TGTGCCAGCTCACCTTCGGCGGGTAACTACGAG.

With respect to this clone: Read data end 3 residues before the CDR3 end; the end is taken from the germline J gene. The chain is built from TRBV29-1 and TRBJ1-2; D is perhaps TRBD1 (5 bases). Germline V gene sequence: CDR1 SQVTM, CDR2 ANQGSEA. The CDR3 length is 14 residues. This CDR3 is CSVAGQGGLEGYTF. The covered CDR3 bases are TGCAGCGTTGCTGGGCAGGGAGGGTTGGAGGGC.

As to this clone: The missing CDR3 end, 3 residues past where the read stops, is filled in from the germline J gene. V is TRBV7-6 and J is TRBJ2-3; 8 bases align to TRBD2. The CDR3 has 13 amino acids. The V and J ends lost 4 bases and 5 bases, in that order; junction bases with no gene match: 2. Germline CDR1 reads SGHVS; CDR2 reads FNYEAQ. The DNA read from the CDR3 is TGTGCCAGCAGCTGGGGACTAGGAGATACG. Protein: CASSWGLGDT. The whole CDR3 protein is CASSWGLGDTQYF.

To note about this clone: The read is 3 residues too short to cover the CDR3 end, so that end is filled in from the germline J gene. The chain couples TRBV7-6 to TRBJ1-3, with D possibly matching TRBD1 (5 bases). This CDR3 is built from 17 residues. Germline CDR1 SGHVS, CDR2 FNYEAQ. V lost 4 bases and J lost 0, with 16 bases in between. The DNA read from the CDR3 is TGTGCCAGCAGCTATAATCCCGGGGGGGGCTCTGGAAACACC. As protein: CASSYNPGGGSGNT. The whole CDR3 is CASSYNPGGGSGNTIYF.

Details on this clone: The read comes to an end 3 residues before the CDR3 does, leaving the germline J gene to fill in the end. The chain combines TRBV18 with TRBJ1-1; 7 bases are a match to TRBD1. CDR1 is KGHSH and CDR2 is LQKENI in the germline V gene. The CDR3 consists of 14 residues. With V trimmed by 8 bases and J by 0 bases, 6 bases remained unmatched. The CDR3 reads CASRPTGMNTEAFF. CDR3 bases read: TGTGCCAGCAGGCCGACAGGGATGAACACTGAA.

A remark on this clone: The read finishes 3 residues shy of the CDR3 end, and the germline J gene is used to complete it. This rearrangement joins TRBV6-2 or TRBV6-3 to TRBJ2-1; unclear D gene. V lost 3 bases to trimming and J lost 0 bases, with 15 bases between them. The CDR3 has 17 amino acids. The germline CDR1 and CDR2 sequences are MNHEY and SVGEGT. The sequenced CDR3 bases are TGTGCCAGCAGTTATTTCGTGAGGTACCCCTCCTACAATGAG. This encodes CASSYFVRYPSYNE. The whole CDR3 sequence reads CASSYFVRYPSYNEQFF.

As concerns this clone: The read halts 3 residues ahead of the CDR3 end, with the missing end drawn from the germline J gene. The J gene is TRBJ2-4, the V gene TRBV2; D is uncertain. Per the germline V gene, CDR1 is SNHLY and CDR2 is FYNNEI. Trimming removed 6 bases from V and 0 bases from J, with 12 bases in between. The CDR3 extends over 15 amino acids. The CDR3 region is CASSPGALAKNIQYF. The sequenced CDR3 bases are TGTGCCAGCAGCCCAGGAGCTCTAGCCAAAAACATT.

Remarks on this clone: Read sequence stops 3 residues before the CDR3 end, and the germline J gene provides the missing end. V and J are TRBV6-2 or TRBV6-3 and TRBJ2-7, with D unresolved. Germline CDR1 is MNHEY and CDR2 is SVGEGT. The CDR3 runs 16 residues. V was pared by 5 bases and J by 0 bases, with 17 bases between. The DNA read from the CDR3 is TGTGCCAGCAGTGACGTCCCCGGATGGGCCTCCTACGAG. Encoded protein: CASSDVPGWASYE. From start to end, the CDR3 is CASSDVPGWASYEQYF.

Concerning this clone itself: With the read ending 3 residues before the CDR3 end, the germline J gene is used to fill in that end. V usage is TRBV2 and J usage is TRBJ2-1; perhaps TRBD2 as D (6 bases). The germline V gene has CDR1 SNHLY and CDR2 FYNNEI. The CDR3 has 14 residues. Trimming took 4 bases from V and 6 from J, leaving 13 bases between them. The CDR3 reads CASSGTSIGNEQFF. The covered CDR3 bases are TGTGCCAGCAGTGGTACTAGCATAGGCAATGAG.

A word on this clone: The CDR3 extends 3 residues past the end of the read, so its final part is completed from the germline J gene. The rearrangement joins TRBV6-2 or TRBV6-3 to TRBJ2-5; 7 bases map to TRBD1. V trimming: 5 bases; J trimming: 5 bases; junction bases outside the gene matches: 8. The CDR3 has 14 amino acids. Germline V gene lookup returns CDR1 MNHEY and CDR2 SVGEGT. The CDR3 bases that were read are TGTGCCAGCAGTACCAGGAAGGGGGCGGAGACC. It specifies CASSTRKGAET. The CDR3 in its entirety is CASSTRKGAETQYF.

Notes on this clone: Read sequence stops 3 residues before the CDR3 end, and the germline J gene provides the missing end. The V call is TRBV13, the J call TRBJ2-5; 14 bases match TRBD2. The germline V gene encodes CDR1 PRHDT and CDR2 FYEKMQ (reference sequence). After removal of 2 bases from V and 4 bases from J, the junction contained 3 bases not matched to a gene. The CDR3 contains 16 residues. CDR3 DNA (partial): TGTGCCAGCAGCTTACGACTAGCGGGGGGGCGAGAGACC. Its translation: CASSLRLAGGRET. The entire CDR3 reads CASSLRLAGGRETQYF. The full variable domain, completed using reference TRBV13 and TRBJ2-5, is AAGVIQSPRHLIKEKRETATLKCYPIPRHDTVYWYQQGPGQDPQFLISFYEKMQSDKGSIPDRFSAQQFSDYHSELNMSSLELGDSALYFCASSLRLAGGRETQYFGPGTRLLVL.